These 5 T cell receptor beta chains originate from one sample sequenced in a study of long-term antiretroviral therapy in people with HIV. At survey level, the immunoSEQ assay was run in its v3.0 version. Measured with immunoSEQ multiplex PCR; TCRdb has only the in-frame clones, and not every one. The sample yields some 33,000 clones, about 95% seen once. Here the sequenced sample was unsorted PBMCs, taken 6.5 to 6.6 years after starting antiretroviral therapy. These receptors were obtained from a man in his thirties or forties with HIV.

V and J are TRBV11-2 and TRBJ2-3; 10 nucleotides align to TRBD2. The CDR3 runs 17 residues. Germline CDR1 reads SGHAT; CDR2 reads FQNNGV. With 2 bases clipped from V and 2 bases from J, the junction kept 7 bases outside the gene matches. CDR3 sequence: CASSLSGTSGTTDTQYF. DNA of the CDR3: TGTGCCAGCAGCTTATCGGGAACTAGCGGGACCACAGATACGCAGTATTTT.

This chain connects TRBV7-9 to TRBJ2-7; 7 bases line up with TRBD2. Germline trimming cut 4 bases from V and 5 bases from J; bases unmatched to any gene: 8. The CDR3 length is 14 residues. Germline loops: CDR1 SEHNR, CDR2 FQNEAQ (reference sequence). The CDR3 DNA is TGTGCCAGCAGCTCGCCCGGGAGGTTGGACGAGCAGTACTTC. Residues: CASSSPGRLDEQYF.

The chain recombines TRBV6-1 with TRBJ2-7; D is possibly TRBD2 (5 bases). V lost 8 bases and J 7 bases, leaving 15 bases between the germline ends. Germline CDR1 and CDR2: MNHNS and SASEGT. The CDR3 runs to 12 residues. CDR3 bases: TGTGCCAGCGGCCGGGCCCCGGGGGAGCAGTACTTC. Translation gives CASGRAPGEQYF.

The chain employs TRBV28 and TRBJ2-1, with TRBD1 identical over 9 bases. In germline, CDR1 is MDHEN, CDR2 SYDVKM. There are 16 residues in the CDR3. V shed 3 bases and J 4 bases; nucleotides not matched to a gene: 7. The DNA of the CDR3 is TGTGCCAGCAGTTTTCCAGGACAGGGGAAATACAATGAGCAGTTCTTC. This codes for CASSFPGQGKYNEQFF.

The chain joins TRBV12-5 to TRBJ2-7; D is undetermined. This CDR3 contains 18 residues. Trimming removed 0 bases at V and 1 base at J, with 19 bases between. Germline CDR1 reads LGHNT; CDR2 reads FRNRAP. The DNA for the CDR3 is TGTGCTAGTGGTTTGGTATTAAGTCGGGCAGCCACATCCTACGAGCAGTACTTC. As protein: CASGLVLSRAATSYEQYF.